The 8 T cell receptor beta chains below come from one sample, sequenced in a study of cytomegalovirus exposure and HLA in healthy donors. PCR used 60 Vbeta primers and 13 Jbeta primers. Sequenced by immunoSEQ multiplex PCR; TCRdb stores in-frame clones only, minus some. Of some 200,000 clones in the sample, approximately 80% were seen once. The sequencing input was PBMCs. The source of these receptors is a woman between 45 and 60 years old in good health and CMV-seropositive.

The CDR3 here is CASVMGLAGNSYEQYF. The CDR3 DNA sequence: TGTGCCAGCGTTATGGGACTAGCGGGGAACTCCTACGAGCAGTACTTC. The chain recombines TRBV2 with TRBJ2-7; 13 nucleotides line up with TRBD2. J was trimmed by 0 bases and V by 8 bases; bases with no gene match: 7. The CDR3 runs 16 residues. The germline CDR1 and CDR2 sequences are SNHLY and FYNNEI.

The chain links TRBV4-1 to TRBJ1-2; maybe TRBD1 (5 bases). This CDR3 is built from 15 residues. With 0 bases removed from V and 4 bases from J, the gap between germline ends came to 12 bases. Germline assignment: CDR1 MGHRA and CDR2 YSYEKL. The CDR3 coding sequence is TGCGCCAGCAGCCAAGATCACGGGGGAGGCTATGGCTACACCTTC. Its protein product is CASSQDHGGGYGYTF.

The chain employs TRBV7-9 and TRBJ2-5; D perhaps matches TRBD2 (5 bases). This CDR3 is built from 14 residues. The V gene's germline CDR1 is SEHNR and CDR2 FQNEAQ (reference sequence). Trimming left V 5 bases short and J 5 bases short, with 15 bases between. The CDR3 spells CASSRGRGSETQYF. CDR3 sequence (DNA): TGTGCCAGCAGCCGAGGGAGAGGGAGTGAGACCCAGTACTTC.

The chain combines TRBV5-1 with TRBJ2-1; possible D gene TRBD1, 5 bases. The CDR3 has 16 residues. Trimming took off 0 bases at V and 0 bases at J, with 10 bases between the two ends. CDR1 is SGHRS, CDR2 YFSETQ, per germline. The CDR3: CASSLVGQGSYNEQFF. The CDR3, as DNA: TGCGCCAGCAGCTTGGTAGGGCAGGGCTCCTACAATGAGCAGTTCTTC. Filled out from reference TRBV5-1 and TRBJ2-1, the complete variable domain reads KAGVTQTPRYLIKTRGQQVTLSCSPISGHRSVSWYQQTPGQGLQFLFEYFSETQRNKGNFPGRFSGRQFSNSRSEMNVSTLELGDSALYLCASSLVGQGSYNEQFFGPGTRLTVL.

The rearrangement joins TRBV5-1 to TRBJ2-5, with 9 nucleotides matching TRBD1. The CDR3 is made up of 15 amino acids. Trimming cost V 5 bases and J 5 bases; bases outside gene matches: 10. In germline, CDR1 is SGHRS, CDR2 YFSETQ. For the CDR3, the DNA is TGCGCCAGCAGTTCCGGGACAGGGATTTCGGAGACCCAGTACTTC. It specifies CASSSGTGISETQYF.

A word on this clone: This sample also contains other DNA sequences that code for the same CDR3. The chain is built from TRBV21-1 and TRBJ1-2. TRBV21-1 corresponds to a pseudogene. This CDR3 has 15 residues. As DNA, the CDR3 is TGTGCCAGCAGCAAAGCGATAGGGGGGGCGGTCGGCTACACTTTC. Translating gives CASSKAIGGAVGYTF.

The chain couples TRBV9 to TRBJ2-7, with 10 bases fitting TRBD2. Trimming cost V 0 bases and J 4 bases; bases outside gene matches: 4. CDR1 is SGDLS, CDR2 YYNGEE, per germline. The CDR3 loop spans 15 amino acids. CDR3 bases: TGTGCCAGCAGCGTAGGGGCTAGCGGGGGTTACGAGCAGTACTTC. Translation: CASSVGASGGYEQYF. The variable domain in full, completed from reference TRBV9 and TRBJ2-7, reads DSGVTQTPKHLITATGQRVTLRCSPRSGDLSVYWYQQSLDQGLQFLIQYYNGEERAKGNILERFSAQQFPDLHSELNLSSLELGDSALYFCASSVGASGGYEQYFGPGTRLTVT.

The chain employs TRBV2 and TRBJ1-1, with D perhaps TRBD1 (5 bases). Trimming took off 8 bases at V and 3 bases at J, with 16 bases between the two ends. The germline V gene encodes CDR1 SNHLY and CDR2 FYNNEI. The CDR3 length is 14 residues. The CDR3 region is CASGAGLVDTEAFF. The CDR3 DNA sequence: TGTGCCAGCGGGGCCGGCCTTGTGGACACTGAAGCTTTCTTT.